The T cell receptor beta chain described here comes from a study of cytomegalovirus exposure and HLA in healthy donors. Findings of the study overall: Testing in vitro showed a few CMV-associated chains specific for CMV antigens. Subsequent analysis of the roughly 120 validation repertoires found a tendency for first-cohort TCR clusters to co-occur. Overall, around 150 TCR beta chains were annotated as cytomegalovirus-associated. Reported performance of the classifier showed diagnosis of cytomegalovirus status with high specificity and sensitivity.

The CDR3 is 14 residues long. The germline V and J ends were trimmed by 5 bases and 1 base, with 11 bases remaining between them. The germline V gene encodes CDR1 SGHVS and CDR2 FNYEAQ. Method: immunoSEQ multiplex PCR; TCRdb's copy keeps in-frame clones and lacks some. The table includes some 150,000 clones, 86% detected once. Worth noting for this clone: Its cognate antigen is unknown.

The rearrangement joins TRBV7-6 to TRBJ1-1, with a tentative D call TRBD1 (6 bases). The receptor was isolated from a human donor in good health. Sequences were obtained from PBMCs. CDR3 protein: CASSPLTGNTEAFF. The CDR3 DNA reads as TGTGCCAGCAGCCCACTGACAGGGAACACTGAAGCTTTCTTT.